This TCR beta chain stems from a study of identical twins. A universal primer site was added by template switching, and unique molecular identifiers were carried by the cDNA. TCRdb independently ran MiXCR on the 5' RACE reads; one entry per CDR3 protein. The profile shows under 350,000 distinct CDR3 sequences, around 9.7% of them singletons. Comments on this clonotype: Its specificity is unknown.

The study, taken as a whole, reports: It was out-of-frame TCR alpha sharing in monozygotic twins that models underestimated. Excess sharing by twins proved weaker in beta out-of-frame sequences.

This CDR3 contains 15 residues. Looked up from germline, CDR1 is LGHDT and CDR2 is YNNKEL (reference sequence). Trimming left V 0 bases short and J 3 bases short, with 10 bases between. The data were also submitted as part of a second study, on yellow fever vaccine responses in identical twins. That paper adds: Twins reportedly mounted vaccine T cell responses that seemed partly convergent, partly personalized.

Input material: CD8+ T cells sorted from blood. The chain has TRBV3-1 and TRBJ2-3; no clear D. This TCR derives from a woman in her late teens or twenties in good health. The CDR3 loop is CASSQDEWATDTQYF. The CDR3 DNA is TGTGCCAGCAGCCAAGATGAATGGGCTACAGATACGCAGTATTTT.